These 25 T cell receptor beta chains came from one sample sequenced in a study of blood T cell repertoires in COVID-19. The assay was immunoSEQ multiplex PCR, and TCRdb's table has in-frame clones only and misses some. Of about 59,000 clones in the sample, about 76% were seen once. The source material was peripheral blood. The source is an elderly woman with active or convalescent COVID-19.

The rearrangement links TRBV5-8 to TRBJ2-2; D is possibly TRBD1 (6 bases). CDR1 is SGHTS, CDR2 YDEGEE, per germline. The CDR3 spans 14 residues. V dropped 0 bases and J dropped 6 bases, with 9 bases sitting between them. The CDR3 spells CASSLGQVAGELFF. In nucleotides, the CDR3 is TGTGCCAGCAGCTTGGGACAGGTCGCCGGGGAGCTGTTTTTT. Drawing the rest from reference TRBV5-8 and TRBJ2-2, the complete variable domain is EAGVTQSPTHLIKTRGQQATLRCSPISGHTSVYWYQQALGLGLQFLLWYDEGEERNRGNFPPRFSGRQFPNYSSELNVNALELEDSALYLCASSLGQVAGELFFGEGSRLTVL.

J is TRBJ2-7 and V is TRBV19, with a possible D match to TRBD2 (5 bases). The CDR3 spans 13 residues. CDR1 and CDR2 from the germline V gene are LNHDA and SQIVND (reference sequence). The V gene lost 5 bases and the J gene lost 2 bases, with 10 bases spanning the gap. The CDR3 loop reads CASSAGMTYEQYF. In DNA form, the CDR3 reads TGTGCCAGTAGTGCCGGGATGACCTACGAGCAGTACTTC.

The chain combines TRBV15 with TRBJ2-2; 14 bases match TRBD2. This CDR3 has 17 residues. Losses at the gene ends were 4 bases for V and 5 bases for J; bases not matched to a gene: 6. CDR1 and CDR2 from the germline V gene are LNHNV and YYDKDF (reference sequence). This chain's CDR3 is CATSTGLAGGKTGELFF. The CDR3 bases are TGTGCCACCAGCACCGGACTAGCGGGGGGAAAGACCGGGGAGCTGTTTTTT.

This chain joins TRBV15 and TRBJ2-5; 14 bases are a match to TRBD2. This CDR3 region has 19 residues. Germline values: CDR1 LNHNV, CDR2 YYDKDF (reference sequence). V was pared by 4 bases and J by 2 bases, with 12 bases of the junction left unmatched. This chain's CDR3 is CATSTTSGGVSPEQETQYF. CDR3 nucleotide sequence: TGTGCCACCAGCACGACTAGCGGGGGGGTCTCGCCCGAACAAGAGACCCAGTACTTC.

V and J are TRBV7-9 and TRBJ2-1; tentatively, D is TRBD1 (5 bases). Trimming took off 5 bases at V and 6 bases at J, with 17 bases between the two ends. CDR1 is SEHNR, CDR2 FQNEAQ, per germline (reference sequence). The CDR3 covers 15 residues. CDR3 DNA: TGTGCCAGCAGCCCTAGGTTAGGGGCCGGCAATGAGCAGTTCTTC. Translated, it gives CASSPRLGAGNEQFF.

The V call is TRBV28, the J call TRBJ1-5; 9 bases fit TRBD1. V was pared by 5 bases and J by 3 bases, with 8 bases of the junction left unmatched. CDR3 length equals 16 residues. The V gene's germline CDR1 is MDHEN and CDR2 SYDVKM. CDR3 residues: CASSPMTGGNNQPQHF. Written as DNA, the CDR3 is TGTGCCAGCAGTCCTATGACAGGGGGTAACAATCAGCCCCAGCATTTT.

V usage is TRBV19 and J usage is TRBJ1-1; a possible D gene is TRBD1 (5 bases). The ends were cut back, 3 bases at V and 4 bases at J, with 12 bases in the middle. Germline values: CDR1 LNHDA, CDR2 SQIVND (reference sequence). The CDR3 runs 14 residues. The CDR3 DNA reads as TGTGCCAGTAGTATGGACGGCGGGGGCACTGAAGCTTTCTTT. This encodes CASSMDGGGTEAFF.

The rearrangement uses TRBV3-1 (or the pseudogene TRBV3-2) and TRBJ2-4; 8 positions match TRBD2. The CDR3 sequence is 18 residues long. CDR1 and CDR2 (germline): LGHDT, YNNKEL (reference sequence). The V and J ends lost 3 bases and 0 bases, in that order; junction bases with no gene match: 10. CDR3 nucleotide sequence: TGTGCCAGCAGCCATTGGGCTAGCGGGCCTCTAGCCAAAAACATTCAGTACTTC. Protein product: CASSHWASGPLAKNIQYF.

The rearrangement links TRBV5-1 to TRBJ2-1; 10 positions match TRBD2. V shed 5 bases, J shed 10 bases, and the junction held 12 bases outside the gene matches. The germline V gene encodes CDR1 SGHRS and CDR2 YFSETQ. The CDR3 has 15 amino acids. The CDR3 DNA reads TGCGCCAGCAGTGATCGGACTAGCGGAGGGGTCGAGCAGTTCTTC. Amino acid sequence: CASSDRTSGGVEQFF. Drawing the rest from reference TRBV5-1 and TRBJ2-1, the complete variable domain is KAGVTQTPRYLIKTRGQQVTLSCSPISGHRSVSWYQQTPGQGLQFLFEYFSETQRNKGNFPGRFSGRQFSNSRSEMNVSTLELGDSALYLCASSDRTSGGVEQFFGPGTRLTVL.

The chain has TRBV4-1 and TRBJ1-1; no definite D call. The length of the CDR3 is 13 residues. The germline V gene encodes CDR1 MGHRA and CDR2 YSYEKL. Trimming stripped 0 bases from V and 7 bases from J, with 9 bases between. For the CDR3, the DNA is TGCGCCAGCAGCCAAGATCGGGCGGGTGAAGCTTTCTTT. Residues: CASSQDRAGEAFF.

The chain uses TRBV3-1 (or the pseudogene TRBV3-2) and TRBJ1-4; D remains ambiguous. The germline V gene has CDR1 LGHDT and CDR2 YNNKEL (reference sequence). The CDR3 totals 14 residues. Trimming removed 6 bases from V and 1 base from J, with 9 bases in between. Written as DNA, the CDR3 is TGTGCCAGCAGTCGGAGATTAACTAATGAAAAACTGTTTTTT. Its protein is CASSRRLTNEKLFF.

The chain recombines TRBV21-1 with TRBJ2-7; the DNA was not used to check the table's D call, TRBD2. TRBV21-1 is a recognized pseudogene. The CDR3 has 13 amino acids. This CDR3 reads CASRRGLHYEQYF. The CDR3 DNA follows: TGTGCCAGCAGGCGGGGCCTTCACTACGAGCAGTACTTC.

The rearrangement joins TRBV11-2 to TRBJ1-4; tentative D call: TRBD1 (5 bases). The CDR3 runs to 11 residues. Germline assignment: CDR1 SGHAT and CDR2 FQNNGV. With 5 bases removed from V and 13 bases from J, the gap between germline ends came to 11 bases. This CDR3 is CASSRGEGLFF. CDR3 bases: TGTGCCAGCAGCCGGGGGGAGGGACTGTTTTTT. The complete variable domain, with remaining parts taken from reference TRBV11-2 and TRBJ1-4, reads EAGVAQSPRYKIIEKRQSVAFWCNPISGHATLYWYQQILGQGPKLLIQFQNNGVVDDSQLPKDRFSAERLKGVDSTLKIQPAKLEDSAVYLCASSRGEGLFFGSGTQLSVL.

This clone was recorded only once. The V and J genes are TRBV2 and TRBJ1-4; 10 nucleotides align to TRBD1. The length of the CDR3 is 16 residues. V was pared by 6 bases and J by 7 bases, with 11 bases of the junction left unmatched. The germline gives CDR1 SNHLY, CDR2 FYNNEI. The CDR3 spells CASRPRTGTGAEKLFF. In DNA, the CDR3 is TGTGCCAGCAGACCTCGTACCGGGACAGGGGCTGAAAAACTGTTTTTT. Filled out from reference TRBV2 and TRBJ1-4, the complete variable domain reads EPEVTQTPSHQVTQMGQEVILRCVPISNHLYFYWYRQILGQKVEFLVSFYNNEISEKSEIFDDQFSVERPDGSNFTLKIRSTKLEDSAMYFCASRPRTGTGAEKLFFGSGTQLSVL.

V is TRBV6-5 and J is TRBJ1-2; TRBD1 aligns across 7 bases. V was clipped by 4 bases and J by 8 bases; unmatched bases: 7. The CDR3 runs 13 residues. CDR1 is MNHEY and CDR2 is SVGAGI in the germline V gene. The CDR3 loop reads CASSWNRGSGYTF. The CDR3, as DNA: TGTGCCAGCAGTTGGAACAGGGGTTCGGGCTACACCTTC.

This chain joins TRBV25-1 and TRBJ2-7, with D perhaps TRBD2 (5 bases). CDR1 is MGHDK and CDR2 is SYGVNS in the germline V gene. Trimming removed 2 bases at V and 4 bases at J, with 15 bases between. The CDR3 runs to 15 residues. The CDR3 reads CASSETGKTSYEQYF. CDR3 bases: TGTGCCAGCAGTGAAACGGGGAAGACCTCTTACGAGCAGTACTTC.

This chain links TRBV5-4 with TRBJ1-2, with D possibly being TRBD1 (5 bases). CDR3 length: 15 residues. Germline V gene lookup returns CDR1 SGHNT and CDR2 YYREEE (reference sequence). V dropped 4 bases and J dropped 0 bases, with 13 bases sitting between them. CDR3 nucleotides: TGTGCCAGCAGCATAAATCCGACAGCTAACTATGGCTACACCTTC. This codes for CASSINPTANYGYTF.

The chain combines TRBV19 with TRBJ1-1; the match to TRBD1 covers 9 bases. Germline V lookup: CDR1 LNHDA, CDR2 SQIVND (reference sequence). The ends lost 6 bases at V and 5 bases at J; junction bases unmatched: 7. The CDR3 contains 14 residues. Here the CDR3 DNA reads TGTGCCAGTAGGATCCCGGGACAGGGAACTGAAGCTTTCTTT. It encodes CASRIPGQGTEAFF.

This chain connects TRBV28 to TRBJ1-1; D gene uncertain. The CDR3 length is 14 residues. The germline CDR1 and CDR2 sequences are MDHEN and SYDVKM. Trimming took off 2 bases at V and 4 bases at J, with 11 bases between the two ends. The CDR3: CASSLVAVSTEAFF. The CDR3, as DNA: TGTGCCAGCAGTTTAGTTGCGGTTAGCACTGAAGCTTTCTTT.

The J gene is TRBJ1-1, the V gene TRBV7-2; 7 bases are a match to TRBD1. The germline V gene has CDR1 SGHTA and CDR2 FQGNSA. V gave up 2 bases and J gave up 7 bases; unmatched junction bases: 7. The CDR3 sequence is 14 residues long. CDR3: CASSLLTGSVEAFF. CDR3 bases: TGTGCCAGCAGCTTACTGACAGGGTCGGTTGAAGCTTTCTTT.

The J gene is TRBJ1-1, the V gene TRBV4-1; D possibly corresponds to TRBD1 (5 bases). This CDR3 contains 15 residues. The V and J ends lost 0 bases and 5 bases respectively, with 13 bases between them. Germline loops: CDR1 MGHRA, CDR2 YSYEKL. Here the CDR3 DNA reads TGCGCCAGCAGCCAAGAAGGACGGGGGGGAACTGAAGCTTTCTTT. It yields the protein CASSQEGRGGTEAFF.

This chain links TRBV5-1 with TRBJ1-2; 10 nucleotides agree with TRBD1. CDR1 and CDR2 from the germline V gene are SGHRS and YFSETQ. This CDR3 is 15 amino acids long. V was pared by 0 bases and J by 4 bases, with 3 bases of the junction left unmatched. The CDR3: CASSLDGQGGYGYTF. The CDR3 DNA sequence: TGCGCCAGCAGCTTGGATGGACAGGGGGGCTATGGCTACACCTTC. Full variable domain (missing parts from reference TRBV5-1 and TRBJ1-2): KAGVTQTPRYLIKTRGQQVTLSCSPISGHRSVSWYQQTPGQGLQFLFEYFSETQRNKGNFPGRFSGRQFSNSRSEMNVSTLELGDSALYLCASSLDGQGGYGYTFGSGTRLTVV.

This clone was seen once. The chain links TRBV10-1 to TRBJ2-1; 7 bases are a match to TRBD2. The CDR3 is made up of 12 amino acids. The J segment lost 14 bases and the V segment lost 5 bases, leaving 9 bases of the junction unmatched. Germline CDR1 is WNHNN and CDR2 is SYGVQD (reference sequence). CDR3 nucleotides: TGCGCCAGCAGTAGCGGGGACCTCCCTAAGTTCTTC. The encoded protein is CASSSGDLPKFF.

The J gene is TRBJ1-1, the V gene TRBV11-2, with TRBD1 matching 9 bases. V was clipped by 4 bases and J by 4 bases; unmatched bases: 1. Germline CDR1 SGHAT, CDR2 FQNNGV. The length of the CDR3 is 13 residues. Written as DNA, the CDR3 is TGTGCCAGCAGCTCACAGGGGGCCACTGAAGCTTTCTTT. It translates to CASSSQGATEAFF.

This clone came up a few times. The chain employs TRBV19 and TRBJ2-3; 9 bases line up with TRBD2. Germline CDR1 reads LNHDA; CDR2 reads SQIVND (reference sequence). The CDR3 has 15 amino acids. The junction had 8 bases not matched to a gene; V was cut back by 6 bases and J by 4 bases. CDR3: CASRPTSGSADTQYF. For the CDR3, the DNA is TGTGCCAGTAGACCGACTAGCGGTAGTGCAGATACGCAGTATTTT.